This record looks at one TCR beta chain sequence and its context. Its antigen remains unknown. Template switching created a universal primer site, and the cDNA included unique molecular identifiers. TCRdb recomputed calls from the 5' RACE reads with MiXCR, one row per CDR3 protein. This table holds 200,000 to 250,000 distinct CDR3 sequences, 7.5% found once. The data derive from a study of identical twins. Everyone who donated was a healthy Caucasian. Study results and limitations: Reduced insertions were recorded for abundant cord blood beta clonotypes, with no such pattern in memory repertoires. Cross-sectional statistics underpinned the conclusions; the same donors were not followed.

Germline V gene sequence: CDR1 DFQATT, CDR2 SNEGSKA (reference sequence). This CDR3 has 14 amino acids. V was clipped by 0 bases and J by 3 bases, with 12 bases between them. These data were likewise used in another study, on yellow fever vaccine responses in identical twins.

The TCR comes from a woman aged 18-35 years in good health. This chain joins TRBV20-1 and TRBJ2-7; D perhaps matches TRBD1 (6 bases). Sequencing input: memory (CD45RO+) T cells sorted from blood. CDR3 sequence reads: CSARDPGVIYEQYF. The CDR3 nucleotides read TGCAGTGCTAGAGATCCAGGGGTGATCTACGAGCAGTACTTC.